Here is one T cell receptor (beta chain) with its context. Its antigen is not identified. This record belongs to a study of cytomegalovirus exposure and HLA in healthy donors. General study results and limits: Analyses of presence/absence relied on an assumption of roughly uniform sequencing depth across donors. It was reported that TCR beta sequences correctly inferred the HLA-A and HLA-B alleles for most subjects.

With 0 bases removed from V and 5 bases from J, the gap between germline ends came to 8 bases. Germline-derived CDR1 and CDR2 are MNHNY and SVGAGI (reference sequence). The CDR3 has 14 residues. Healthy bone marrow donors made up the cohort. Each donor was nominally healthy when sampled (though unrecorded immune exposures were likely). In the PCR, 60 Vbeta and 13 Jbeta primers were used. TCRdb's table, derived via immunoSEQ multiplex PCR, lists solely in-frame clones and lacks some. This table holds approximately 100,000 clones, around 85% found once. The source material was PBMCs. The source of this sequence is a man aged 40-55 years in good health and CMV-seropositive. The chain carries TRBV6-6 and TRBJ1-3; D gene ambiguous. The CDR3 here is CASSYSISRNTIYF. The CDR3 DNA reads TGTGCCAGCAGTTACTCGATTAGTCGAAACACCATATATTTT.